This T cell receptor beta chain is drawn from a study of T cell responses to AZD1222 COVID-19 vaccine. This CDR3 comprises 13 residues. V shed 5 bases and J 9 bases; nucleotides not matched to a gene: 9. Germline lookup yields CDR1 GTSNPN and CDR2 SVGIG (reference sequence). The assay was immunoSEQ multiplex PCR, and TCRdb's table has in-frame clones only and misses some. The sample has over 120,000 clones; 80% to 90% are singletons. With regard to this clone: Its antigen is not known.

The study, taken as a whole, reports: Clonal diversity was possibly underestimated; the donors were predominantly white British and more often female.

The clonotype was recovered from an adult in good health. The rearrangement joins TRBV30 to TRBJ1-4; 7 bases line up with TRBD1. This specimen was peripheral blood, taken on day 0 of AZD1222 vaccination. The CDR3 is CAWGRQGLQKLFF. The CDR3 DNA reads TGTGCCTGGGGGAGACAGGGTCTCCAAAAACTGTTTTTT.